The 11 T cell receptor beta chains below were found in one sample sequenced in a study of control samples from healthy donors and cancer patients. Profiled with immunoSEQ multiplex PCR; TCRdb holds only in-frame clones, not every one. The sample carries around 90,000 clones, 85% recorded once. The sequenced sample consisted of blood. These receptors were obtained from a middle-aged woman in good health.

The chain combines TRBV6-1 with TRBJ1-1; 9 bases align to TRBD1. With 3 bases clipped from V and 5 bases from J, the junction kept 7 bases outside the gene matches. The CDR3 contains 15 residues. The germline gives CDR1 MNHNS, CDR2 SASEGT. The CDR3 nucleotides are TGTGCCAGCAGTGATACAGGGGGCTTGGTGACTGAAGCTTTCTTT. Protein product: CASSDTGGLVTEAFF.

J is TRBJ1-1 and V is TRBV5-1; tentatively, D is TRBD1 (5 bases). CDR1 SGHRS and CDR2 YFSETQ come from the germline V gene. The CDR3 sequence is 16 residues long. V lost 2 bases to trimming and J lost 1 base, with 15 bases between them. Written as DNA, the CDR3 is TGCGCCAGCAGCTTCCTGGGGTCGGGGCGGAACACTGAAGCTTTCTTT. This gives the protein CASSFLGSGRNTEAFF.

The rearrangement links TRBV7-2 to TRBJ2-5; D uncertain. CDR1 and CDR2 (germline): SGHTA, FQGNSA. Trimming left V 5 bases short and J 1 base short, with 11 bases between. This CDR3 comprises 14 residues. CDR3 protein: CASSLGPLQETQYF. The CDR3 nucleotides read TGTGCCAGCAGCCTGGGCCCCCTCCAAGAGACCCAGTACTTC.

The chain employs TRBV19 and TRBJ2-7, with a tentative D call TRBD1 (5 bases). The CDR3 runs to 15 residues. Looked up from germline, CDR1 is LNHDA and CDR2 is SQIVND (reference sequence). Trimming shortened V by 0 bases and J by 1 base, and 10 bases separated the two germline ends. The CDR3 DNA reads TGTGCCAGTAGTATAGATTTCGACAGATCCTACGAGCAGTACTTC. Its protein product is CASSIDFDRSYEQYF.

This clone is a singleton in its sample. The rearrangement links TRBV7-2 to TRBJ1-2; possible D gene TRBD1, 6 bases. Germline lookup yields CDR1 SGHTA and CDR2 FQGNSA. The CDR3 runs to 15 residues. Trimming took off 1 base at V and 2 bases at J, with 11 bases between the two ends. CDR3 nucleotides: TGTGCCAGCAGCTTAGGGCGGACAGCAAACTATGGCTACACCTTC. Protein product: CASSLGRTANYGYTF.

The DNA of the CDR3 is TGTGCCAGCAGCTTAATGTCGGGGAATGAGCAGTTCTTC. Encoded protein: CASSLMSGNEQFF. The chain is built from TRBV7-8 and TRBJ2-1, with D tentatively TRBD2 (5 bases). Germline assignment: CDR1 SGHVS and CDR2 FQNEAQ. There are 13 residues in the CDR3. Trimming stripped 2 bases from V and 7 bases from J, with 9 bases between.

V and J are TRBV7-6 and TRBJ1-5; 10 positions match TRBD1. CDR3 size: 18 residues. The V gene's germline CDR1 is SGHVS and CDR2 FNYEAQ. J gave up 4 bases and V 2 bases, and 11 bases lay outside the gene matches. This CDR3 is CASSLLAPRQGANQPQHF. CDR3 sequence (DNA): TGTGCCAGCAGCTTATTGGCCCCGAGACAGGGGGCGAATCAGCCCCAGCATTTT. The full variable domain, with the rest looked up from reference TRBV7-6 and TRBJ1-5, is GAGVSQSPRYKVTKRGQDVALRCDPISGHVSLYWYRQALGQGPEFLTYFNYEAQQDKSGLPNDRFSAERPEGSISTLTIQRTEQRDSAMYRCASSLLAPRQGANQPQHFGDGTRLSIL.

V usage is TRBV4-1 and J usage is TRBJ2-3; 13 bases fit TRBD2. This CDR3 has 15 amino acids. CDR1 and CDR2 from the germline V gene are MGHRA and YSYEKL. The V and J ends lost 5 bases and 4 bases, in that order; junction bases with no gene match: 3. In DNA, the CDR3 is TGCGCCAGCAGCACTAGCGGGGGGGTCGCAGATACGCAGTATTTT. Protein product: CASSTSGGVADTQYF.

The genes are TRBV9 and TRBJ2-5; D is perhaps TRBD1 (5 bases). The CDR3 has 15 amino acids. Trimming shortened V by 0 bases and J by 1 base, and 10 bases separated the two germline ends. The germline CDR1 and CDR2 sequences are SGDLS and YYNGEE. Written as DNA, the CDR3 is TGTGCCAGCAGCGTAGGGGGCGCATTCCAAGAGACCCAGTACTTC. Its protein product is CASSVGGAFQETQYF.

This clone was detected once. J is TRBJ2-2 and V is TRBV5-1, with D possibly matching TRBD2 (5 bases). V was trimmed by 0 bases and J by 0 bases, leaving 9 bases between them. The CDR3 runs to 16 residues. Germline V gene sequence: CDR1 SGHRS, CDR2 YFSETQ. The CDR3 nucleotides are TGCGCCAGCAGCTTGGAGGCTAGCTCGAACACCGGGGAGCTGTTTTTT. It encodes CASSLEASSNTGELFF. Filled out from reference TRBV5-1 and TRBJ2-2, the complete variable domain reads KAGVTQTPRYLIKTRGQQVTLSCSPISGHRSVSWYQQTPGQGLQFLFEYFSETQRNKGNFPGRFSGRQFSNSRSEMNVSTLELGDSALYLCASSLEASSNTGELFFGEGSRLTVL.

The V and J genes are TRBV13 and TRBJ2-7; a weak D match, TRBD2 (5 bases). The CDR3 has 15 amino acids. Trimming removed 3 bases from V and 0 bases from J, with 12 bases in between. Germline assignment: CDR1 PRHDT and CDR2 FYEKMQ (reference sequence). The CDR3: CASSLTGKSSYEQYF. CDR3 DNA: TGTGCCAGCAGCTTGACGGGGAAGAGCTCCTACGAGCAGTACTTC.